The clone carrying this TCR beta chain has more than one count but fewer than ten. The antigen is undetermined. Study-wide results and caveats: In terms of TCR gene usage, tumor memory CD4+ T cells clustered together with blood and lymph node memory CD4+ cells, as well as with lymph node naive CD4+ cells. Greatest tumor Treg TCR overlap was with tumor naive CD4+ cells.

Naive CD4+ cells had CD25+ Tregs removed. The CDR3 is 14 residues long. Germline values: CDR1 SGHRS, CDR2 YFSETQ. V was cut by 4 bases and J by 1 base, with 10 bases left in between. Constant-region reverse primers amplified full-length variable regions, followed by semi-nested Nested Universal Primer A PCR. A single record per CDR3 protein comes from TCRdb applying MiXCR to the 5' RACE reads. The top ten clones hold roughly 3% of a sample with roughly 55,000 distinct CDR3 sequences, around 24% of them seen once. The sequenced material came from tumor-infiltrating naive CD4+ T cells sorted from the breast tumor. As to subset: naive CD4+ T cells, CD4+CD45RA+CD25-. The chain links TRBV5-1 to TRBJ2-3; D is possibly TRBD2 (5 bases). The receptor was derived from a female donor with breast cancer. The chain's CDR3 is CASSPGSGTDTQYF. In nucleotides, the CDR3 is TGCGCCAGCAGCCCTGGGAGCGGCACAGATACGCAGTATTTT.